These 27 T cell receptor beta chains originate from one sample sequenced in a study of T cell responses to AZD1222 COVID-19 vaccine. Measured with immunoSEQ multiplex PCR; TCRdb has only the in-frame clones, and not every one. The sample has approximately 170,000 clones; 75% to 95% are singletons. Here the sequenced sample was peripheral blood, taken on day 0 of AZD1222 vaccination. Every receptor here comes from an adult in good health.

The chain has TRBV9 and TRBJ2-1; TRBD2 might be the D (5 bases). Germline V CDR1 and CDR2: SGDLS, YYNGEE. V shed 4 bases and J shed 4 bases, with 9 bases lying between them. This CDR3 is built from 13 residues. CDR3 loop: CASSPDWYNEQFF. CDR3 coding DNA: TGTGCCAGCAGCCCGGACTGGTACAATGAGCAGTTCTTC.

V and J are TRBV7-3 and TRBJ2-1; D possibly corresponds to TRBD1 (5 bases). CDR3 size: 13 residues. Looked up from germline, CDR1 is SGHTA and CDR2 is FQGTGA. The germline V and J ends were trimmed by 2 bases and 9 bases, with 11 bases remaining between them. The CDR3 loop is CASSLFRDGEQFF. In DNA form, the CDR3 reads TGTGCCAGCAGCTTATTCAGGGATGGTGAGCAGTTCTTC.

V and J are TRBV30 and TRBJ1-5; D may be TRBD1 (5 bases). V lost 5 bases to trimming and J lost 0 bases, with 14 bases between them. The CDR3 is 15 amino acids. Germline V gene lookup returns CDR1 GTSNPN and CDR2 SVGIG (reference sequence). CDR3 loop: CAWAKGQHSNQPQHF. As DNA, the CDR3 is TGTGCCTGGGCCAAAGGACAACATAGCAATCAGCCCCAGCATTTT.

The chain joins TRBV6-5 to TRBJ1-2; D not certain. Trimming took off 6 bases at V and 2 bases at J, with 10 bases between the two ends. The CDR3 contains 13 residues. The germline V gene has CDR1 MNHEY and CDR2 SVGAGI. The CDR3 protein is CASRPPKNYGYTF. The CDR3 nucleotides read TGTGCCAGCAGGCCCCCTAAGAACTATGGCTACACCTTC.

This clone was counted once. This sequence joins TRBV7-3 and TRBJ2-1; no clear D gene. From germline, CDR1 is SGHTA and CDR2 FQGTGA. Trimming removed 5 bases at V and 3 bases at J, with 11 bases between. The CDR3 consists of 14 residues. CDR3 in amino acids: CASSPTHYYNEQFF. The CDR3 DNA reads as TGTGCCAGCAGCCCCACCCACTACTACAATGAGCAGTTCTTC.

The CDR3 protein is CASSESGANTEAFF. For the CDR3, the DNA is TGCGCCAGCAGTGAGTCAGGCGCGAACACTGAAGCTTTCTTT. The rearrangement links TRBV10-2 to TRBJ1-1; D remains unclear. The CDR3 has 14 residues. V was pared by 0 bases and J by 1 base, with 6 bases between. Germline V CDR1 and CDR2: WSHSY, SAAADI.

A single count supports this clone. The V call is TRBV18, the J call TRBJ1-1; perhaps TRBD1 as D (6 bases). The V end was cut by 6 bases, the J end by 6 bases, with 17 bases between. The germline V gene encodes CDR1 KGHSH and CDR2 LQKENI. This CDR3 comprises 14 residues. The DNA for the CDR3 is TGTGCCAGCTCCTTCTACAGGGATAGCGCTGAAGCTTTCTTT. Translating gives CASSFYRDSAEAFF.

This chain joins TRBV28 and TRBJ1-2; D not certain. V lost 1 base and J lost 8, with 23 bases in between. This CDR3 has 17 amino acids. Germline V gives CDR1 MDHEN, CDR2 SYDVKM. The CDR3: CASSLSGVSREGVGYTF. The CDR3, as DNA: TGTGCCAGCAGTTTATCTGGCGTGAGCCGGGAAGGTGTCGGCTACACCTTC.

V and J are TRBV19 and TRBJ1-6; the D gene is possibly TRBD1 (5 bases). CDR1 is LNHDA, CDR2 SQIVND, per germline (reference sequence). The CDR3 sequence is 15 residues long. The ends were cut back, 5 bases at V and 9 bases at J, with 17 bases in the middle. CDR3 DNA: TGTGCCAGTAGTCGGGAGAAAATAAGGGGTTCACCCCTCCACTTT. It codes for CASSREKIRGSPLHF. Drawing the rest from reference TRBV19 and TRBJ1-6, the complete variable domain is DGGITQSPKYLFRKEGQNVTLSCEQNLNHDAMYWYRQDPGQGLRLIYYSQIVNDFQKGDIAEGYSVSREKKESFPLTVTSAQKNPTAFYLCASSREKIRGSPLHFGNGTRLTVT.

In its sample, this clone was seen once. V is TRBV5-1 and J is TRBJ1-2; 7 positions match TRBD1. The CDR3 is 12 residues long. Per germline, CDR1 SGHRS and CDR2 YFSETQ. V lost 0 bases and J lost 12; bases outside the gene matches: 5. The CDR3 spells CASSLDGGQNTF. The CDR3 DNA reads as TGCGCCAGCAGCTTGGATGGGGGACAGAACACCTTC.

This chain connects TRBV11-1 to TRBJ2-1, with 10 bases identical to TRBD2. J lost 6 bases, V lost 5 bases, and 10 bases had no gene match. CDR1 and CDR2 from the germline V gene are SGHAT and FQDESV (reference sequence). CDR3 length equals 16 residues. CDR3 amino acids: CASSRIAGGEFNEQFF. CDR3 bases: TGTGCCAGCAGCCGAATAGCGGGAGGAGAATTCAATGAGCAGTTCTTC.

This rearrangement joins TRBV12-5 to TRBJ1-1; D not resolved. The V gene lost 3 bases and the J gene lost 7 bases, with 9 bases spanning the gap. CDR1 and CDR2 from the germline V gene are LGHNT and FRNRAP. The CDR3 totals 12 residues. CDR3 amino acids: CASGFLVGEAFF. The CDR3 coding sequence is TGTGCTAGTGGTTTCCTGGTGGGTGAAGCTTTCTTT.

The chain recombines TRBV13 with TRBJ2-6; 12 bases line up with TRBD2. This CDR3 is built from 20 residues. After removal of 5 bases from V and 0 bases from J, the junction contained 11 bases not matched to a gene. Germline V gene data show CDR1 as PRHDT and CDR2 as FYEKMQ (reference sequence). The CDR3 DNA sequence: TGTGCCAGCAGCGCCCCGGGACTAGCGGGCTTTTACTCTGGGGCCAACGTCCTGACTTTC. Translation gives CASSAPGLAGFYSGANVLTF. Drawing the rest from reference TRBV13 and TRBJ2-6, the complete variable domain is AAGVIQSPRHLIKEKRETATLKCYPIPRHDTVYWYQQGPGQDPQFLISFYEKMQSDKGSIPDRFSAQQFSDYHSELNMSSLELGDSALYFCASSAPGLAGFYSGANVLTFGAGSRLTVL.

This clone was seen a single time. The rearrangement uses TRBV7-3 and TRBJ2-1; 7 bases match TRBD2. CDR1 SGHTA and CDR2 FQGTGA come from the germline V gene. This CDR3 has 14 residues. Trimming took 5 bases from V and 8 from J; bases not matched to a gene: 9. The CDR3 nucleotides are TGTGCCAGCAGCCTGGGACTATCTTTTGATGAGCAGTTCTTC. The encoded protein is CASSLGLSFDEQFF.

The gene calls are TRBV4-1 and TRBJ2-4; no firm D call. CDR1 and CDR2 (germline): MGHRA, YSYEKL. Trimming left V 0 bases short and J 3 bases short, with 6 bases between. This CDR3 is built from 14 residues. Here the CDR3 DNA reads TGCGCCAGCAGCCAAGAACGGATCAAAAACATTCAGTACTTC. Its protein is CASSQERIKNIQYF.

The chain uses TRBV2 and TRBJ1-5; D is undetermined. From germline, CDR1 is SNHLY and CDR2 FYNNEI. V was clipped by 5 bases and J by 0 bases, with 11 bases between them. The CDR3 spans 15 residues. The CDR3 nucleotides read TGTGCCAGCAGTTTCATTGACGGTAGCAATCAGCCCCAGCATTTT. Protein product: CASSFIDGSNQPQHF.

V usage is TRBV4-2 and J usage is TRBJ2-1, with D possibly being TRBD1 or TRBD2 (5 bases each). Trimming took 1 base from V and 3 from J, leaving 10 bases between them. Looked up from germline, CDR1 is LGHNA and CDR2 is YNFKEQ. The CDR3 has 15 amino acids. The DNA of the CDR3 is TGTGCCAGCAGCCAAGGAACGGGACGCTACAATGAGCAGTTCTTC. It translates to CASSQGTGRYNEQFF.

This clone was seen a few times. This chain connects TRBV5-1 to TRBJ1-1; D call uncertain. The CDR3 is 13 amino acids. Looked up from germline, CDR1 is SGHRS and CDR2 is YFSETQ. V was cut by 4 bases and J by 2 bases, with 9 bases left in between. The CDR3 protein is CASSPVTNTEAFF. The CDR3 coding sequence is TGCGCCAGCAGCCCCGTCACTAACACTGAAGCTTTCTTT.

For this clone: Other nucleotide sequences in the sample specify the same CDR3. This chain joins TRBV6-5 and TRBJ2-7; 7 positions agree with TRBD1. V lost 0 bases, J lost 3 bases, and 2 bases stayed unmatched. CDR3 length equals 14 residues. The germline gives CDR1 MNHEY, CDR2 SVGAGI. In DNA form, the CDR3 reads TGTGCCAGCAGTTACTCGAGACAGGGCTACGAGCAGTACTTC. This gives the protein CASSYSRQGYEQYF.

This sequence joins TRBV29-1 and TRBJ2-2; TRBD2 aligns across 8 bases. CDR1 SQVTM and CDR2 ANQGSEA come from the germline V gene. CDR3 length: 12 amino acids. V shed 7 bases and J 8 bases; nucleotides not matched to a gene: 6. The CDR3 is CSARLASGELFF. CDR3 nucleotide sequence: TGCAGCGCCAGACTAGCGTCGGGGGAGCTGTTTTTT.

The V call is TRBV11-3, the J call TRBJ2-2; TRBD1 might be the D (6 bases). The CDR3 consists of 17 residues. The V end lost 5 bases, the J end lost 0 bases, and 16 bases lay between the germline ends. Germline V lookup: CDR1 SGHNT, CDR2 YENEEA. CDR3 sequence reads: CASSTHRDISNTGELFF. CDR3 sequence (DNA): TGTGCCAGCAGCACACACCGGGACATATCGAACACCGGGGAGCTGTTTTTT. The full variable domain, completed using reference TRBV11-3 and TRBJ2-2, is EAGVVQSPRYKIIEKKQPVAFWCNPISGHNTLYWYLQNLGQGPELLIRYENEEAVDDSQLPKDRFSAERLKGVDSTLKIQPAELGDSAVYLCASSTHRDISNTGELFFGEGSRLTVL.

CDR3 DNA: TGTGCCAGCAGCTTAGAAACGATGGGGTACCAAGAGACCCAGTACTTC. Protein sequence: CASSLETMGYQETQYF. This chain connects TRBV11-2 to TRBJ2-5; D remains ambiguous. Trimming cost V 0 bases and J 0 bases, with 11 bases left between them. The CDR3 loop spans 16 amino acids. Per the germline V gene, CDR1 is SGHAT and CDR2 is FQNNGV.

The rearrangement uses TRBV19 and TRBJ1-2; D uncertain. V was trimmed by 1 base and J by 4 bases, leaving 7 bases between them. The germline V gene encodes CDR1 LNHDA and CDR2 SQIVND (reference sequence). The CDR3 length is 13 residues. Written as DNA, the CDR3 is TGTGCCAGTAGTATAGCGGCAGGCTATGGCTACACCTTC. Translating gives CASSIAAGYGYTF.

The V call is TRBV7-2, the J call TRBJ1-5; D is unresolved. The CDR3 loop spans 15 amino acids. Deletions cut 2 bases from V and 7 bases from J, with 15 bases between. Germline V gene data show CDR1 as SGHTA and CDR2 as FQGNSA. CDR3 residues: CASSLYSGPRQPQHF. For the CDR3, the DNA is TGTGCCAGCAGCTTATACTCGGGTCCGAGACAGCCCCAGCATTTT.

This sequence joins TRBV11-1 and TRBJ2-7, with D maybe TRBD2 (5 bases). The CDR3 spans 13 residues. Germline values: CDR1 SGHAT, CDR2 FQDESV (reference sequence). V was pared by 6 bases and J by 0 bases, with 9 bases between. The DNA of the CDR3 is TGTGCCAGCAGACGGGGAAGCTCCTACGAGCAGTACTTC. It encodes CASRRGSSYEQYF.

This CDR3 reads CASSVLAGTYNEQFF. The CDR3 region has the DNA TGTGCCAGCAGCGTTCTAGCGGGGACCTACAATGAGCAGTTCTTC. The rearrangement joins TRBV28 to TRBJ2-1, with TRBD2 identical over 9 bases. The CDR3 extends over 15 amino acids. Germline V gene lookup returns CDR1 MDHEN and CDR2 SYDVKM. V trimming: 6 bases; J trimming: 2 bases; junction bases outside the gene matches: 5. Filled out from reference TRBV28 and TRBJ2-1, the complete variable domain reads DVKVTQSSRYLVKRTGEKVFLECVQDMDHENMFWYRQDPGLGLRLIYFSYDVKMKEKGDIPEGYSVSREKKERFSLILESASTNQTSMYLCASSVLAGTYNEQFFGPGTRLTVL.

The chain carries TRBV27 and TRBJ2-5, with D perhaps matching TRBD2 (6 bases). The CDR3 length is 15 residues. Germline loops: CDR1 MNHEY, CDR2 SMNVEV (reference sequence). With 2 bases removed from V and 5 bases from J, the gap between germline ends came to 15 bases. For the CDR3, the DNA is TGTGCCAGCAGTTTACGGCGGGGTCCGAGGGAGACCCAGTACTTC. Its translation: CASSLRRGPRETQYF.